These 20 T cell receptor beta chains were all obtained from the same sample, sequenced in a study of blood T cells in healthy people across ages. The second PCR ran about 6 to 11 cycles with a sample-barcoded 5' primer and J-beta primers. MiXCR was run by TCRdb on the 5' RACE reads, yielding one entry per CDR3 protein. Among just over 1 million distinct CDR3 sequences, 45% were seen once, and the ten largest hold 15% to 20%. The sequenced material came from blood. Source of these receptors: a woman in her sixties or seventies in good health.

This clonotype was observed a handful of times. The CDR3 is CASSYEFAGGLGETQYF. The DNA for the CDR3 is TGTGCCAGCAGTTACGAGTTTGCGGGAGGGCTAGGTGAGACCCAGTACTTC. The rearrangement joins TRBV6-5 to TRBJ2-5; 9 bases are shared with TRBD2. This CDR3 comprises 17 residues. The ends lost 2 bases at V and 5 bases at J; junction bases unmatched: 12. Germline assignment: CDR1 MNHEY and CDR2 SVGAGI.

This clonotype was observed a single time. This chain joins TRBV27 and TRBJ2-7; TRBD1 matches at 9 bases. V shed 3 bases and J 1 base; nucleotides not matched to a gene: 7. Germline V gene sequence: CDR1 MNHEY, CDR2 SMNVEV (reference sequence). The CDR3 contains 16 residues. The CDR3 here is CASSFGTGLSSYEQYF. CDR3 sequence (DNA): TGTGCCAGCAGTTTCGGGACAGGGTTAAGTTCCTACGAGCAGTACTTC.

This clonotype showed up many times. The chain employs TRBV29-1 and TRBJ2-3; 15 nucleotides line up with TRBD2. Germline lookup yields CDR1 SQVTM and CDR2 ANQGSEA. Trimming cost V 4 bases and J 1 base; bases outside gene matches: 12. The CDR3 has 19 amino acids. Here the CDR3 reads CSVGGTSGRFGGGTDTQYF. The CDR3 DNA is TGCAGCGTTGGAGGGACTAGCGGGAGGTTCGGTGGTGGCACAGATACGCAGTATTTT.

The chain links TRBV9 to TRBJ2-1; 8 bases match TRBD1. CDR1 is SGDLS and CDR2 is YYNGEE in the germline V gene. The CDR3 is 15 amino acids. Unmatched junction bases numbered 4, after V lost 0 bases and J lost 5 bases. The CDR3, as DNA: TGTGCCAGCAGCGTAGGACAGGGGAAGAACAATGAGCAGTTCTTC. Translation: CASSVGQGKNNEQFF.

This rearrangement joins TRBV6-1 to TRBJ2-6; tentatively, D is TRBD2 (5 bases). V was pared by 6 bases and J by 3 bases, with 9 bases between. This CDR3 has 14 residues. Germline V gene sequence: CDR1 MNHNS, CDR2 SASEGT. DNA for the CDR3: TGTGCCAGCAGAGTGAGGGATGGGGCCAACGTCCTGACTTTC. Translating it yields CASRVRDGANVLTF.

This chain uses TRBV7-2 with TRBJ2-5; D is unclear. Germline CDR1 reads SGHTA; CDR2 reads FQGNSA. CDR3 length equals 14 residues. Deletions cut 0 bases from V and 10 bases from J, with 15 bases between. The CDR3 is CASSLAGPLYHQYF. CDR3 coding DNA: TGTGCCAGCAGCTTAGCAGGACCCCTATATCACCAGTACTTC.

The chain has TRBV9 and TRBJ2-7; D possibly corresponds to TRBD2 (5 bases). This CDR3 contains 15 residues. Germline-derived CDR1 and CDR2 are SGDLS and YYNGEE. V was pared by 3 bases and J by 4 bases, with 17 bases between. CDR3 residues: CASSAGAARLYEQYF. The CDR3 nucleotides are TGTGCCAGCAGCGCGGGTGCGGCCAGACTATACGAGCAGTACTTC.

This clonotype was observed a handful of times. The chain joins TRBV6-1 to TRBJ2-7; possibly TRBD2 for D (6 bases). Trimming removed 6 bases at V and 3 bases at J, with 15 bases between. Germline V gene data show CDR1 as MNHNS and CDR2 as SASEGT. This CDR3 region has 14 residues. CDR3 bases: TGTGCCAGCAGAAAGGAGGGGAAGGGCTACGAGCAGTACTTC. Amino acids: CASRKEGKGYEQYF.

CDR3 residues: CASGNRTSGKSDTQYF. DNA for the CDR3: TGTGCCAGCGGCAACCGGACTAGCGGGAAATCAGATACGCAGTATTTT. The chain is built from TRBV12-3 or TRBV12-4 and TRBJ2-3; 12 bases match TRBD2. The junction had 10 bases not matched to a gene; V was cut back by 8 bases and J by 4 bases. The CDR3 runs to 16 residues.

V is TRBV10-2 and J is TRBJ2-7; no clear D. The J call may be faulty, since TRBJ2-5 better matches the DNA end. The CDR3 is 12 amino acids. Germline V gene sequence: CDR1 WSHSY, CDR2 SAAADI. The CDR3 reads CASSQNRETQYF. The CDR3 DNA is TGCGCCAGCTCCCAGAACCGAGAGACCCAGTACTTC.

Here the CDR3 DNA reads TGTGCCAGCATGGGCACTAAGTCAAACAATGAGCAGTTCTTC. It translates to CASMGTKSNNEQFF. The chain couples TRBV2 to TRBJ2-1, with D unresolved. Per the germline V gene, CDR1 is SNHLY and CDR2 is FYNNEI. This CDR3 comprises 14 residues. The V end lost 7 bases, the J end lost 5 bases, and 15 bases lay between the germline ends.

The V and J genes are TRBV3-1 and TRBJ1-1; no firm D call. Between the trimmed V and J ends, which lost 1 base and 1 base, there was a span of 4 bases. Germline V gene data show CDR1 as LGHDT and CDR2 as YNNKEL (reference sequence). CDR3 size: 13 residues. CDR3 residues: CASSQGWNTEAFF. DNA of the CDR3: TGTGCCAGCAGCCAAGGCTGGAACACTGAAGCTTTCTTT.

This clonotype was seen just once. DNA for the CDR3: TGTGCCAGCAGCCCGCGGACGCGACCATGGACCCAGTACTTC. It is translated as CASSPRTRPWTQYF. This chain links TRBV3-1 with TRBJ2-5; D is uncertain. The CDR3 length is 14 residues. Germline V gene sequence: CDR1 LGHDT, CDR2 YNNKEL (reference sequence). The V gene lost 4 bases and the J gene lost 7 bases, with 16 bases spanning the gap.

This clonotype was seen a few times. This chain links TRBV5-1 with TRBJ2-7; no reliable D call. Germline values: CDR1 SGHRS, CDR2 YFSETQ. Trimming removed 0 bases from V and 3 bases from J, with 10 bases in between. The CDR3 spans 14 residues. The CDR3 protein is CASSLDRPDYEQYF. DNA for the CDR3: TGCGCCAGCAGCTTGGATCGGCCAGACTACGAGCAGTACTTC. Full variable domain (missing parts from reference TRBV5-1 and TRBJ2-7): KAGVTQTPRYLIKTRGQQVTLSCSPISGHRSVSWYQQTPGQGLQFLFEYFSETQRNKGNFPGRFSGRQFSNSRSEMNVSTLELGDSALYLCASSLDRPDYEQYFGPGTRLTVT.

This clonotype was counted only a few times. Here the CDR3 reads CASSFGNSIIKDTQYF. The CDR3, as DNA: TGTGCCAGCAGCTTTGGTAACAGTATCATAAAAGATACGCAGTATTTT. This rearrangement joins TRBV7-2 to TRBJ2-3; D is ambiguous. The germline gives CDR1 SGHTA, CDR2 FQGNSA. Between the trimmed V and J ends, which lost 3 bases and 5 bases, there was a span of 18 bases. This CDR3 spans 16 amino acids.

The chain has TRBV27 and TRBJ2-3; TRBD2 matches 16 bases. CDR1 and CDR2 (germline): MNHEY, SMNVEV (reference sequence). This CDR3 contains 18 residues. V was clipped by 0 bases and J by 4 bases; unmatched bases: 4. CDR3 DNA sequence: TGTGCCAGCAGTTTATCAGGGACTAGCGGGAGGGCCCCAGATACGCAGTATTTT. Translating gives CASSLSGTSGRAPDTQYF.

The chain links TRBV7-3 to TRBJ1-2; the D gene is possibly TRBD1 (6 bases). CDR1 and CDR2 from the germline V gene are SGHTA and FQGTGA. Trimming removed 8 bases from V and 4 bases from J, with 14 bases in between. The CDR3 runs to 13 residues. The CDR3 nucleotides are TGTGCCAGCGGGGGGGGCGCGGGCTATGGCTACACCTTC. As protein: CASGGGAGYGYTF.

Worth noting for this clonotype: The junction departs from the called germline gene at one end, perhaps through a read error. This chain joins TRBV6-5 and TRBJ2-7; D is undetermined. Germline V gene data show CDR1 as MNHEY and CDR2 as SVGAGI. There are 14 residues in the CDR3. DNA for the CDR3: TGTGCCAGCAGTGACTCTAGAACTTCTCGGGAGCAGTACTTC. Its translation: CASSDSRTSREQYF.

The chain recombines TRBV3-1 with TRBJ2-3; D is uncertain. The CDR3 covers 11 residues. Germline V gives CDR1 LGHDT, CDR2 YNNKEL (reference sequence). V lost 1 base and J 9 bases, leaving 5 bases between the germline ends. The CDR3: CASSQVSTQYF. Written as DNA, the CDR3 is TGTGCCAGCAGCCAAGTTTCGACGCAGTATTTT.

This clonotype was observed a few times. The chain joins TRBV5-6 to TRBJ2-1, with D possibly called TRBD1 or TRBD2 (5 bases each). In germline, CDR1 is SGHDT, CDR2 YYEEEE. The CDR3 is made up of 15 amino acids. Trimming shortened V by 3 bases and J by 4 bases, and 14 bases separated the two germline ends. The CDR3 spells CASSSPGRGYNEQFF. The CDR3 coding sequence is TGTGCCAGCAGCTCCCCAGGGAGAGGGTACAATGAGCAGTTCTTC. The full variable domain, its missing parts supplied by reference TRBV5-6 and TRBJ2-1, is DAGVTQSPTHLIKTRGQQVTLRCSPKSGHDTVSWYQQALGQGPQFIFQYYEEEERQRGNFPDRFSGHQFPNYSSELNVNALLLGDSALYLCASSSPGRGYNEQFFGPGTRLTVL.